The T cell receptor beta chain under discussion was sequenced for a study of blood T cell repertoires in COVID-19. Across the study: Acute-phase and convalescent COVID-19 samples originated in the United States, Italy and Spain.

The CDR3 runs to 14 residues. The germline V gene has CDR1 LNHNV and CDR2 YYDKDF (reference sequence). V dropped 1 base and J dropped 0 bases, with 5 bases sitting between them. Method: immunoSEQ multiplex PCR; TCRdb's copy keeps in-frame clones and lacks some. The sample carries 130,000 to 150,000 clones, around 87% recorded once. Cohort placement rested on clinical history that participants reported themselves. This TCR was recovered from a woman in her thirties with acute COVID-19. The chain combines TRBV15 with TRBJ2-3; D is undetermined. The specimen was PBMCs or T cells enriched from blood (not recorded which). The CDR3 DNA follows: TGTGCCACCAGCAGAGTACAGAGCACAGATACGCAGTATTTT. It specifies CATSRVQSTDTQYF.